This T cell receptor (beta chain) was obtained from a study of circulating and synovial CD4+ cells in juvenile arthritis. General study findings and limits: Circulating pathogenic-like and bulk T cells looked alike by Vbeta family usage. Bulk blood CD4 samples held at least an order of magnitude more or fewer genomes than CPL. Circulating pathogenic-like lymphocytes shared a substantially higher fraction of CDR3 sequences with synovium than bulk blood.

Germline values: CDR1 SGHAT, CDR2 FQNNGV. The CDR3 has 15 residues. Data came from immunoSEQ multiplex PCR; TCRdb stores just in-frame clones and leaves some out. The sample contains approximately 16,000 clones, around nine tenths of which appear only once. Samples derive from patients with active juvenile idiopathic arthritis. Of note for this clone: Its target is unknown. The junction departs from the called germline gene at one end, perhaps through a read error. Other DNA sequences from this sample encode an identical CDR3 as well.

The chain uses TRBV11-2 and TRBJ1-6, with TRBD1 matching over 8 bases. This receptor was identified in a human donor with juvenile idiopathic arthritis. The sequenced material came from CD4+ T cells from blood. In DNA, the CDR3 is TGTGCCAGCAGCCTAGGACAGGGTGGCAATTCCCCCCTCCACTTT. Protein: CASSLGQGGNSPLHF.